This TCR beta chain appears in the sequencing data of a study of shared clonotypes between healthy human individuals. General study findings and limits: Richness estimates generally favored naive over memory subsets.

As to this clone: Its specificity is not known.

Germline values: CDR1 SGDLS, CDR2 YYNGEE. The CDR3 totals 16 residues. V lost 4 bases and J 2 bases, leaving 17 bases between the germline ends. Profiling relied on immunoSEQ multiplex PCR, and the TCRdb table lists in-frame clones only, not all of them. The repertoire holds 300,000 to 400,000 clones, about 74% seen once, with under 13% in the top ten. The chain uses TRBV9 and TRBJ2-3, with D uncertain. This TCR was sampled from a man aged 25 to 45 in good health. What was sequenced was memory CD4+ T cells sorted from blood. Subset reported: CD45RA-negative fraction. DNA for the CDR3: TGTGCCAGCAGCCAAGACCTGCATACCTCCACAGATACGCAGTATTTT. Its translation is CASSQDLHTSTDTQYF.